These 7 T cell receptor beta chains were sequenced from one sample in a study of beta chain features in type 1 diabetes. Every isolated RNA sample was fully reverse transcribed, so sequencing captured expressed TCRB transcripts. TCRdb keeps only in-frame clones here, not all; method: immunoSEQ multiplex PCR. The sample lists about 330,000 clones, approximately 11% occurring once. Sequencing input: naive CD4+ T cells from blood. These TCRs come from a young woman in good health.

In the case of this clone: The sample contains more than one DNA sequence encoding this CDR3. J is TRBJ2-7 and V is TRBV7-9; TRBD1 matches at 8 bases. Germline V lookup: CDR1 SEHNR, CDR2 FQNEAQ (reference sequence). The CDR3 runs 15 residues. Unmatched junction bases numbered 5, after V lost 1 base and J lost 3 bases. The CDR3 coding sequence is TGTGCCAGCAGCTTAGGGCAGGGGGCGGGCTACGAGCAGTACTTC. It translates to CASSLGQGAGYEQYF.

This clone has only a few counts. This chain joins TRBV18 and TRBJ2-5; tentatively, D is TRBD2 (6 bases). In germline, CDR1 is KGHSH, CDR2 LQKENI. The CDR3 runs 14 residues. Trimming took 6 bases from V and 3 from J, leaving 14 bases between them. The CDR3 region is CASSGFGGEETQYF. The CDR3 DNA is TGTGCCAGCTCCGGGTTTGGAGGGGAAGAGACCCAGTACTTC.

The chain couples TRBV18 to TRBJ2-7; D perhaps matches TRBD2 (5 bases). The CDR3 sequence is 13 residues long. The germline CDR1 and CDR2 sequences are KGHSH and LQKENI. Trimming stripped 8 bases from V and 8 bases from J, with 19 bases between. The CDR3 loop is CASTRLDGEKQYF. The CDR3 nucleotides read TGTGCCAGCACCCGCCTTGACGGGGAAAAGCAGTACTTC.

The chain is built from TRBV30 and TRBJ1-5; D may be TRBD1 (6 bases). V lost 0 bases and J lost 3, with 12 bases in between. The CDR3 has 15 residues. Germline loops: CDR1 GTSNPN, CDR2 SVGIG (reference sequence). CDR3: CAWSVRGGPNQPQHF. The CDR3 DNA reads as TGTGCCTGGAGTGTACGGGGGGGGCCCAATCAGCCCCAGCATTTT.

This clone was picked up a small number of times. This chain links TRBV6-6 with TRBJ2-3, with 8 nucleotides matching TRBD2. CDR1 and CDR2 (germline): MNHNY, SVGAGI (reference sequence). CDR3 length equals 16 residues. V gave up 1 base and J gave up 1 base; unmatched junction bases: 4. CDR3: CASSYLARGGTDTQYF. The CDR3 nucleotides are TGTGCCAGCAGTTACTTGGCGCGGGGGGGCACAGATACGCAGTATTTT.

Only a few counts were recorded for this clone. The chain recombines TRBV5-4 with TRBJ2-2, with TRBD1 matching 7 bases. This CDR3 spans 17 amino acids. Losses at the gene ends were 3 bases for V and 2 bases for J; bases not matched to a gene: 10. Germline-derived CDR1 and CDR2 are SGHNT and YYREEE (reference sequence). The CDR3 reads CASSSRQGWANTGELFF. In nucleotides, the CDR3 is TGTGCCAGCAGCTCTCGACAGGGCTGGGCAAACACCGGGGAGCTGTTTTTT.

This clone turned up a few times. The chain carries TRBV11-2 and TRBJ1-1; no reliable D call. Germline CDR1 is SGHAT and CDR2 is FQNNGV. V was pared by 1 base and J by 11 bases, with 11 bases between. The CDR3 has 12 residues. The CDR3 DNA is TGTGCCAGCAGCTTAGTCGCGTCTCCCGCTTTCTTT. Amino acids: CASSLVASPAFF.